The 2 T cell receptor beta chains below come from one sample, sequenced in a study of early T cells in non-severe SARS-CoV-2 infection. One entry per CDR3 protein, called by TCRdb with MiXCR from the 5' RACE reads. This table has 40,000 or so distinct CDR3 sequences, over 5% appearing once. Sequenced here: whole blood, sampled at baseline. Source of these receptors: an adult who was a healthcare worker with PCR-confirmed SARS-CoV-2 infection or an uninfected control (not recorded which).

In its sample, this clonotype was seen a few times. The chain combines TRBV20-1 with TRBJ1-1, with D possibly matching TRBD1 (6 bases). The germline CDR1 and CDR2 sequences are DFQATT and SNEGSKA (reference sequence). V shed 2 bases and J shed 10 bases, with 17 bases lying between them. The CDR3 is 13 amino acids. The CDR3 reads CSARRRGGGRAFF. Here the CDR3 DNA reads TGCAGTGCTAGAAGGCGGGGAGGGGGAAGAGCTTTCTTT.

This chain connects TRBV6-6 to TRBJ1-1, with TRBD1 as a possible D gene (5 bases). V lost 2 bases and J lost 4, with 11 bases in between. Germline assignment: CDR1 MNHNY and CDR2 SVGAGI (reference sequence). The CDR3 is 14 amino acids. CDR3 sequence: CASSYAGASTEAFF. In DNA form, the CDR3 reads TGTGCCAGCAGTTACGCTGGGGCTAGCACTGAAGCTTTCTTT.